One sample yielded the 28 T cell receptor beta chains listed below, sequenced in a study of shared clonotypes between healthy human individuals. CD45RO-negative CD8 cells positively selected for CCR7 made up the naive population, which excluded terminally differentiated effector memory CD45RA+ cells. Here immunoSEQ multiplex PCR was the method, and the copy in TCRdb shows in-frame clones only, minus some. Of hundreds of thousands of clones in the sample, nearly 98% were seen once. The sample was naive CD8+ T cells sorted from blood. The receptors originated from a man under 40 in good health.

The CDR3 DNA reads as TGCGCCAGCAGGAAAAACTCTCCTTTATACGAGCAGTACTTC. Translating gives CASRKNSPLYEQYF. J is TRBJ2-7 and V is TRBV23-1; D is uncertain. TRBV23-1 counts as an open reading frame of uncertain function. The V and J ends lost 6 bases and 4 bases respectively, with 16 bases between them. The CDR3 is 14 amino acids.

This clone was seen only once. The V call is TRBV25-1, the J call TRBJ2-1, with TRBD2 as a possible D gene (9 bases). Trimming took 10 bases from V and 9 from J, leaving 22 bases between them. Germline V gives CDR1 MGHDK, CDR2 SYGVNS. The CDR3 consists of 14 residues. CDR3 bases: TGTGCCACCAGAGCTAGCGGGACAGGTGGTGAGCAGTTCTTC. Its translation: CATRASGTGGEQFF.

V usage is TRBV14 and J usage is TRBJ2-7; 9 bases fit TRBD1. The CDR3 totals 15 residues. Germline V lookup: CDR1 SGHDN, CDR2 FVKESK. J gave up 0 bases and V 5 bases, and 5 bases lay outside the gene matches. The chain's CDR3 is CASSFGTGSSYEQYF. The CDR3 DNA reads as TGTGCCAGCAGCTTTGGGACAGGGAGCTCCTACGAGCAGTACTTC.

This rearrangement joins TRBV7-6 to TRBJ2-7; TRBD1 agrees at 12 bases. The CDR3 spans 15 residues. J lost 5 bases, V lost 5 bases, and 7 bases had no gene match. Germline V CDR1 and CDR2: SGHVS, FNYEAQ. The CDR3 protein is CASSVTGQGADEQYF. The CDR3 DNA reads TGTGCCAGCAGCGTCACGGGACAGGGGGCGGACGAGCAGTACTTC.

This chain uses TRBV5-6 with TRBJ2-1; the D gene is possibly TRBD2 (6 bases). Deletions cut 3 bases from V and 3 bases from J, with 7 bases between. Germline V lookup: CDR1 SGHDT, CDR2 YYEEEE. The CDR3 length is 13 residues. CDR3 nucleotide sequence: TGTGCCAGCAGCTGGGAGGACTACAATGAGCAGTTCTTC. Translation gives CASSWEDYNEQFF.

The chain uses TRBV7-9 and TRBJ2-7; D gene uncertain. Germline CDR1 reads SEHNR; CDR2 reads FQNEAQ (reference sequence). This CDR3 is 13 amino acids long. Trimming cost V 6 bases and J 0 bases, with 9 bases left between them. The CDR3 bases are TGTGCCAGCAGTGACGAAAACTCCTACGAGCAGTACTTC. Protein sequence: CASSDENSYEQYF.

The V call is TRBV7-9, the J call TRBJ2-7; weak D call: TRBD1 (5 bases). The V end lost 6 bases, the J end lost 3 bases, and 9 bases lay between the germline ends. The germline CDR1 and CDR2 sequences are SEHNR and FQNEAQ (reference sequence). The CDR3 contains 12 residues. CDR3 DNA: TGTGCCAGCAGATCCGACAGCTACGAGCAGTACTTC. Protein: CASRSDSYEQYF. Full variable domain (rest looked up from reference TRBV7-9 and TRBJ2-7): DTGVSQNPRHKITKRGQNVTFRCDPISEHNRLYWYRQTLGQGPEFLTYFQNEAQLEKSRLLSDRFSAERPKGSFSTLEIQRTEQGDSAMYLCASRSDSYEQYFGPGTRLTVT.

The V and J genes are TRBV29-1 and TRBJ2-1; 14 bases match TRBD2. The junction had 4 bases not matched to a gene; V was cut back by 5 bases and J by 1 base. The CDR3 contains 16 residues. Germline loops: CDR1 SQVTM, CDR2 ANQGSEA. The CDR3: CSVKGTSGSSYNEQFF. CDR3 nucleotides: TGCAGCGTTAAAGGGACTAGCGGGAGTTCCTACAATGAGCAGTTCTTC.

The V and J genes are TRBV13 and TRBJ2-3; TRBD1 aligns across 7 bases. Germline CDR1 PRHDT, CDR2 FYEKMQ (reference sequence). With 3 bases clipped from V and 2 bases from J, the junction kept 8 bases outside the gene matches. This CDR3 is built from 16 residues. As DNA, the CDR3 is TGTGCCAGCAGCTTCCCCGAAGGGACAGACACAGATACGCAGTATTTT. It yields the protein CASSFPEGTDTDTQYF.

The V gene is TRBV9, the J gene TRBJ2-1, with 7 positions matching TRBD2. Trimming removed 3 bases from V and 3 bases from J; junction bases left unmatched: 6. CDR1 SGDLS and CDR2 YYNGEE come from the germline V gene. This CDR3 comprises 15 residues. The CDR3 DNA reads as TGTGCCAGCAGCGCGCTAGCGGACCTCTACAATGAGCAGTTCTTC. As protein: CASSALADLYNEQFF. The entire variable domain, with the rest obtained from reference TRBV9 and TRBJ2-1, is as follows: DSGVTQTPKHLITATGQRVTLRCSPRSGDLSVYWYQQSLDQGLQFLIQYYNGEERAKGNILERFSAQQFPDLHSELNLSSLELGDSALYFCASSALADLYNEQFFGPGTRLTVL.

This chain links TRBV5-1 with TRBJ2-5; 11 positions match TRBD2. This CDR3 spans 15 amino acids. The germline V gene has CDR1 SGHRS and CDR2 YFSETQ. With 1 base clipped from V and 5 bases from J, the junction kept 4 bases outside the gene matches. The DNA for the CDR3 is TGCGCCAGCAGCTTGAGATTAGCGGGAGGGGAGACCCAGTACTTC. This translates into CASSLRLAGGETQYF. Using reference TRBV5-1 and TRBJ2-5 for the parts outside the CDR3, the full variable domain is KAGVTQTPRYLIKTRGQQVTLSCSPISGHRSVSWYQQTPGQGLQFLFEYFSETQRNKGNFPGRFSGRQFSNSRSEMNVSTLELGDSALYLCASSLRLAGGETQYFGPGTRLLVL.

The chain employs TRBV5-1 and TRBJ2-5; 8 bases align to TRBD1. CDR1 and CDR2 from the germline V gene are SGHRS and YFSETQ. The length of the CDR3 is 16 residues. Unmatched junction bases numbered 9, after V lost 4 bases and J lost 1 base. CDR3 protein: CASSPAGQGAQETQYF. Here the CDR3 DNA reads TGCGCCAGCAGCCCGGCTGGGCAGGGGGCCCAAGAGACCCAGTACTTC.

With regard to this clone: Within the sample, other DNA sequences also encode this same CDR3. J is TRBJ2-7 and V is TRBV29-1, with D perhaps TRBD1 (6 bases). From germline, CDR1 is SQVTM and CDR2 ANQGSEA. V lost 5 bases and J lost 2, with 10 bases in between. The CDR3 is 12 amino acids. The chain's CDR3 is CSVSGQTYEQYF. Written as DNA, the CDR3 is TGCAGCGTTTCGGGACAAACCTACGAGCAGTACTTC.

The genes are TRBV28 and TRBJ2-7; 9 bases match TRBD2. In germline, CDR1 is MDHEN, CDR2 SYDVKM. J was trimmed by 6 bases and V by 5 bases; bases with no gene match: 14. The CDR3 contains 16 residues. The CDR3 loop is CASSTYSGSSRREQYF. CDR3 in DNA: TGTGCCAGCAGTACGTATAGCGGGAGCAGTCGACGCGAGCAGTACTTC.

The rearrangement links TRBV19 to TRBJ1-2; unclear D gene. The CDR3 is made up of 13 amino acids. CDR1 is LNHDA and CDR2 is SQIVND in the germline V gene (reference sequence). Between the trimmed V and J ends, which lost 3 bases and 6 bases, there was a span of 11 bases. This chain's CDR3 is CASSIGQFNGYTF. In DNA, the CDR3 is TGTGCCAGTAGTATCGGGCAGTTCAATGGCTACACCTTC. The whole variable domain, remainder taken from reference TRBV19 and TRBJ1-2, is DGGITQSPKYLFRKEGQNVTLSCEQNLNHDAMYWYRQDPGQGLRLIYYSQIVNDFQKGDIAEGYSVSREKKESFPLTVTSAQKNPTAFYLCASSIGQFNGYTFGSGTRLTVV.

The V call is TRBV14, the J call TRBJ2-7, with TRBD1 identical over 9 bases. This CDR3 is built from 15 residues. Trimming at V came to 5 bases and at J to 3 bases, leaving 8 bases not matched to a gene. Germline V gene data show CDR1 as SGHDN and CDR2 as FVKESK. The CDR3 spells CASSKPGQGIYEQYF. In nucleotides, the CDR3 is TGTGCCAGCAGCAAACCGGGACAGGGTATCTACGAGCAGTACTTC.

J is TRBJ2-3 and V is TRBV6-5; 10 positions match TRBD2. The CDR3 covers 15 residues. The germline V gene encodes CDR1 MNHEY and CDR2 SVGAGI. V was pared by 3 bases and J by 3 bases, with 3 bases of the junction left unmatched. CDR3 DNA: TGTGCCAGCAGTTATGCTAGCGGGAGTACAGATACGCAGTATTTT. It specifies CASSYASGSTDTQYF.

Turning to this clone: Other nucleotide sequences from this sample produce the same CDR3. V gene TRBV29-1 combines with J gene TRBJ2-1; D gene ambiguous. The CDR3 has 9 amino acids. V lost 4 bases to trimming and J lost 9 bases, with 4 bases between them. Germline CDR1 reads SQVTM; CDR2 reads ANQGSEA. As DNA, the CDR3 is TGCAGCGTTGGAGGTGAGCAGTTCTTC. Its protein product is CSVGGEQFF.

V is TRBV29-1 and J is TRBJ2-2; D not certain. This CDR3 region has 15 residues. Trimming took 3 bases from V and 1 from J, leaving 12 bases between them. From germline, CDR1 is SQVTM and CDR2 ANQGSEA. Here the CDR3 reads CSVEVASLNTGELFF. The CDR3 DNA reads as TGCAGCGTTGAGGTAGCCTCTTTGAACACCGGGGAGCTGTTTTTT.

The chain has TRBV5-6 and TRBJ2-7; maybe TRBD2 (6 bases). Germline CDR1 is SGHDT and CDR2 is YYEEEE. V gave up 2 bases and J gave up 4 bases, with 10 bases separating them. This CDR3 region has 13 residues. This CDR3 reads CASSLEGTYEQYF. The CDR3 DNA reads TGTGCCAGCAGCTTAGAGGGGACTTACGAGCAGTACTTC. Full variable domain (outside the CDR3, taken from reference TRBV5-6 and TRBJ2-7): DAGVTQSPTHLIKTRGQQVTLRCSPKSGHDTVSWYQQALGQGPQFIFQYYEEEERQRGNFPDRFSGHQFPNYSSELNVNALLLGDSALYLCASSLEGTYEQYFGPGTRLTVT.

V usage is TRBV7-2 and J usage is TRBJ2-7; 11 nucleotides line up with TRBD1. V dropped 4 bases and J dropped 4; count of bases not matched to a gene: 9. The length of the CDR3 is 16 residues. CDR1 SGHTA and CDR2 FQGNSA come from the germline V gene. The DNA of the CDR3 is TGTGCCAGCAGCTCCCCCCGGACAGGGGGCGCTTACGAGCAGTACTTC. The encoded protein is CASSSPRTGGAYEQYF.

The V and J genes are TRBV7-2 and TRBJ2-2; D possibly corresponds to TRBD1 (6 bases). The V end lost 5 bases, the J end lost 7 bases, and 14 bases lay between the germline ends. Germline V gene lookup returns CDR1 SGHTA and CDR2 FQGNSA. The CDR3 contains 14 residues. The CDR3 sequence: CASSPLGAGGELFF. In DNA, the CDR3 is TGTGCCAGCAGCCCCCTGGGGGCAGGCGGGGAGCTGTTTTTT. Together with reference TRBV7-2 and TRBJ2-2, the CDR3 gives the full variable domain: GAGVSQSPSNKVTEKGKDVELRCDPISGHTALYWYRQSLGQGLEFLIYFQGNSAPDKSGLPSDRFSAERTGGSVSTLTIQRTQQEDSAVYLCASSPLGAGGELFFGEGSRLTVL.

This clone was found once. The chain has TRBV11-2 and TRBJ2-7; weak D call: TRBD1 (5 bases). Germline V lookup: CDR1 SGHAT, CDR2 FQNNGV. V was pared by 2 bases and J by 3 bases, with 20 bases between. This CDR3 contains 17 residues. In DNA, the CDR3 is TGTGCCAGCAGCTTACAAAGGGTGGGGCGGTACAACTACGAGCAGTACTTC. This encodes CASSLQRVGRYNYEQYF. Using reference TRBV11-2 and TRBJ2-7 for the parts outside the CDR3, the full variable domain is EAGVAQSPRYKIIEKRQSVAFWCNPISGHATLYWYQQILGQGPKLLIQFQNNGVVDDSQLPKDRFSAERLKGVDSTLKIQPAKLEDSAVYLCASSLQRVGRYNYEQYFGPGTRLTVT.

The chain combines TRBV7-6 with TRBJ2-1; 8 nucleotides agree with TRBD2. J lost 2 bases, V lost 3 bases, and 6 bases had no gene match. This CDR3 is built from 16 residues. The germline V gene encodes CDR1 SGHVS and CDR2 FNYEAQ. The CDR3 DNA reads TGTGCCAGCAGCTTCGAGCGGGAGCCCCCCTACAATGAGCAGTTCTTC. Its protein product is CASSFEREPPYNEQFF. The full variable domain, rest sourced from reference TRBV7-6 and TRBJ2-1, is GAGVSQSPRYKVTKRGQDVALRCDPISGHVSLYWYRQALGQGPEFLTYFNYEAQQDKSGLPNDRFSAERPEGSISTLTIQRTEQRDSAMYRCASSFEREPPYNEQFFGPGTRLTVL.

The chain couples TRBV28 to TRBJ1-4, with TRBD1 as a possible D gene (5 bases). Germline CDR1 reads MDHEN; CDR2 reads SYDVKM. V lost 3 bases to trimming and J lost 8 bases, with 7 bases between them. The CDR3 loop spans 12 amino acids. The CDR3 protein is CASSFREEKLFF. In DNA form, the CDR3 reads TGTGCCAGCAGTTTCAGGGAAGAAAAACTGTTTTTT.

A single count supports this clone. The V and J genes are TRBV29-1 and TRBJ2-2; 9 bases match TRBD1. CDR1 SQVTM and CDR2 ANQGSEA come from the germline V gene. The CDR3 has 14 residues. Losses at the gene ends were 4 bases for V and 8 bases for J; bases not matched to a gene: 8. CDR3 protein: CSVVTGGYPGELFF. For the CDR3, the DNA is TGCAGCGTTGTGACAGGGGGATACCCTGGGGAGCTGTTTTTT.

J is TRBJ2-7 and V is TRBV25-1; D is unclear. The CDR3 has 14 residues. Germline CDR1 is MGHDK and CDR2 is SYGVNS. V lost 1 base to trimming and J lost 3 bases, with 10 bases between them. CDR3 nucleotides: TGTGCCAGCAGTGAATGGGCCGATGGCTACGAGCAGTACTTC. This translates into CASSEWADGYEQYF.

The V and J genes are TRBV7-8 and TRBJ1-1; possible D gene TRBD1, 5 bases. Germline V gene sequence: CDR1 SGHVS, CDR2 FQNEAQ. The CDR3 consists of 14 residues. Between the trimmed V and J ends, which lost 4 bases and 8 bases, there was a span of 17 bases. The CDR3 spells CASSSGRGGLEAFF. The CDR3 nucleotides are TGTGCCAGCAGCTCCGGGCGTGGGGGTCTAGAAGCTTTCTTT.